This paragraph covers one T cell receptor (beta chain) sequence. The antigen remains undetermined. One junction end does not reproduce the germline sequence, and a read error may be involved. TCRdb recomputed calls from the multiplex PCR reads with MiXCR, one row per CDR3 protein. The sample shows tens of thousands of distinct CDR3 sequences, under 25% of them seen only once. This entry is derived from a study of breast tumors, draining lymph nodes, adjacent tissues. Study-wide points: Tumors had less TCR diversity than lymph nodes, more than nontumor tissue.

The CDR3 runs 16 residues. This clonotype originated in a female donor with breast cancer. Some clones in this sample may be carry-over from other donors' samples. Sequencing was carried out using breast tumor tissue. The chain carries TRBV12-3 or TRBV12-4 and TRBJ2-2; 8 positions agree with TRBD2. CDR3 amino acids: CASPVGGADTHRGAVF. The CDR3 bases are TGTGCCAGCCCGGTCGGGGGGGCAGACACCCACCGGGGAGCTGTTTTT.